This T cell receptor (beta chain) was recorded in a study of cytomegalovirus exposure and HLA in healthy donors. The study, taken as a whole, reports: The listing of 150 or so TCR beta chains classed them as cytomegalovirus-associated. Reports showed the classifier diagnosing cytomegalovirus status with high specificity and sensitivity. A few CMV-associated chains were confirmed in vitro to be specific for CMV antigens.

With regard to this clone: Its antigen is still unknown.

The donors belonged to the roughly 110-subject validation cohort, separate from the approximately 670-subject first cohort. The table came from immunoSEQ multiplex PCR; TCRdb's copy has only in-frame clones and leaves some out. The repertoire consists of under 300,000 clones, with 75% to 90% occurring once and the leading ten covering 0.95% to 1.5%. There are 16 residues in the CDR3. Germline V gives CDR1 ENHRY, CDR2 SYGVKD. After removal of 3 bases from V and 6 bases from J, the junction contained 2 bases not matched to a gene. The clonotype was recovered from a young woman in good health and CMV-seropositive. Sequenced: PBMCs. V is TRBV10-3 and J is TRBJ2-2; 15 bases are a match to TRBD2. The CDR3 is CAISDGLAGGAGELFF. CDR3 coding DNA: TGTGCCATCAGTGATGGACTAGCGGGAGGGGCCGGGGAGCTGTTTTTT.